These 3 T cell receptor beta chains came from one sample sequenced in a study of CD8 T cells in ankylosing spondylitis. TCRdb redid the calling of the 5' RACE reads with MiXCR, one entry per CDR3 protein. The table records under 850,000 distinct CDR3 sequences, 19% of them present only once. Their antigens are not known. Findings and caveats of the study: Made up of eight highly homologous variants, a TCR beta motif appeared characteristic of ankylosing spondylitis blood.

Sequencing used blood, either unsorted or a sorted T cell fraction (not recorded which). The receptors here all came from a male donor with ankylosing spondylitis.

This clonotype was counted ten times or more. CDR3: CASSLQGINYGYTF. In DNA, the CDR3 is TGCGCCAGCAGCTTGCAGGGTATTAACTATGGCTACACCTTC. The chain couples TRBV5-1 to TRBJ1-2, with D perhaps matching TRBD1 (5 bases). Trimming removed 1 base at V and 1 base at J, with 8 bases between. The V gene's germline CDR1 is SGHRS and CDR2 YFSETQ. The length of the CDR3 is 14 residues.

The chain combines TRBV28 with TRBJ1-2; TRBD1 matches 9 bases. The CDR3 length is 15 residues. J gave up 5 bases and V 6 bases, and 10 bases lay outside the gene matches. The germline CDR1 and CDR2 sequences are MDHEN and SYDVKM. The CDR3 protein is CASRYTGGATYGYTF. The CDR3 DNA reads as TGTGCCAGCAGATACACAGGGGGCGCGACTTATGGCTACACCTTC.

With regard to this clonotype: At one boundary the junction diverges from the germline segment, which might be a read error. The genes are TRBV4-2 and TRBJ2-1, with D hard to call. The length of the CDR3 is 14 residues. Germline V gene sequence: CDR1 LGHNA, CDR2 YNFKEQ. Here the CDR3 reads CASSQVPSIDEQFF. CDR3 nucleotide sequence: TGTGCCAGCAGTCAAGTCCCGAGTATCGATGAGCAGTTCTTC.